The 23 T cell receptor beta chains in this list originate from one sample, sequenced in a study of persistence of HIV-infected CD4 T cells. Lysates of CMV-infected fibroblasts at approximately 10 ug/mL stimulated these cells. Sorting of responding CD4+ T cells relied on upregulated CD40 ligand together with CD69. Sequencing used immunoSEQ version 4 in survey mode. Here immunoSEQ multiplex PCR was the method, and the copy in TCRdb shows in-frame clones only, minus some. The repertoire includes about 7,500 clones, roughly two thirds of them detected once, and 15% to 20% sits in the top ten. No antigen is known for these receptors. The material was CD4+ T cells sorted from PBMCs after approximately 20-hour stimulation, obtained from a patient who received antiretroviral therapy. The receptors shown here come from an adult man with HIV who was CMV-seropositive.

This clone has only a few counts. This sequence joins TRBV19 and TRBJ2-1; 7 bases fit TRBD1. The CDR3 is 12 residues long. V shed 3 bases and J 8 bases; nucleotides not matched to a gene: 1. The germline V gene has CDR1 LNHDA and CDR2 SQIVND (reference sequence). CDR3: CASSIDRDEQFF. The CDR3 DNA reads TGTGCCAGTAGTATTGACAGGGATGAGCAGTTCTTC.

The chain recombines TRBV4-2 with TRBJ1-1, with D maybe TRBD1 (5 bases). CDR1 and CDR2 from the germline V gene are LGHNA and YNFKEQ. Trimming removed 2 bases from V and 0 bases from J, with 13 bases in between. CDR3 length equals 16 residues. This CDR3 reads CASSQSPRGMNTEAFF. For the CDR3, the DNA is TGTGCCAGCAGCCAATCCCCCCGGGGGATGAACACTGAAGCTTTCTTT.

This clone was observed a handful of times. This rearrangement joins TRBV7-5 to TRBJ1-5; TRBD1, the table's D call, lacks a check against the DNA. TRBV7-5 is a known pseudogene. This CDR3 is 18 amino acids long. CDR3 DNA sequence: TGTGCCAGAAGCTTAGTTGATTGCCCTGGACAGGGAGCTCAGCCCCAGCATTTT. It codes for CARSLVDCPGQGAQPQHF.

The chain links TRBV3-1 (or the pseudogene TRBV3-2) to TRBJ2-7; D remains unclear. This CDR3 region has 13 residues. V shed 0 bases and J shed 1 base, with 4 bases lying between them. Germline V gives CDR1 LGHDT, CDR2 YNNKEL (reference sequence). The CDR3: CASSQDGSYEQYF. CDR3 nucleotide sequence: TGTGCCAGCAGCCAAGACGGGTCCTACGAGCAGTACTTC.

The genes are TRBV18 and TRBJ1-6; D is unresolved. The V gene's germline CDR1 is KGHSH and CDR2 LQKENI. This CDR3 contains 17 residues. Trimming removed 2 bases from V and 5 bases from J, with 16 bases in between. The chain's CDR3 is CASSPYRGEIDNSPLHF. CDR3 coding DNA: TGTGCCAGCTCACCATACCGCGGGGAAATAGATAATTCACCCCTCCACTTT.

The rearrangement uses TRBV7-9 and TRBJ1-1; D possibly corresponds to TRBD1 (5 bases). Between the trimmed V and J ends, which lost 2 bases and 7 bases, there was a span of 14 bases. The CDR3 runs to 14 residues. In germline, CDR1 is SEHNR, CDR2 FQNEAQ (reference sequence). DNA for the CDR3: TGTGCCAGCAGCTTAAGAACAGGAAACGATGAAGCTTTCTTT. Its protein is CASSLRTGNDEAFF.

Concerning this clone: The junction and the germline gene differ at one end; a read error may be behind it. The J gene is TRBJ1-4, the V gene TRBV19; tentative D call: TRBD1 (6 bases). CDR1 and CDR2 from the germline V gene are LNHDA and SQIVND (reference sequence). This CDR3 is built from 14 residues. The CDR3 coding sequence is TGTGCCAGTAGTCCTAACAGGGCGCAGGGAAAAACTGTTTTT. Encoded protein: CASSPNRAQGKTVF.

Within the sample, this clone is medium-sized. The chain links TRBV4-1 to TRBJ2-2; TRBD2 matches at 11 bases. The CDR3 covers 19 residues. Per the germline V gene, CDR1 is MGHRA and CDR2 is YSYEKL. Trimming removed 3 bases from V and 5 bases from J; junction bases left unmatched: 14. The CDR3 protein is CASSQGVTLASGRTGELFF. DNA for the CDR3: TGCGCCAGCAGCCAGGGGGTGACTTTGGCTAGCGGGAGGACCGGGGAGCTGTTTTTT.

The V and J genes are TRBV18 and TRBJ2-7; 7 bases are a match to TRBD1. Losses at the gene ends were 1 base for V and 0 bases for J; bases not matched to a gene: 6. The V gene's germline CDR1 is KGHSH and CDR2 LQKENI. The CDR3 runs to 16 residues. The CDR3 reads CASSPLGTESSYEQYF. CDR3 coding DNA: TGTGCCAGCTCACCACTCGGGACAGAAAGCTCCTACGAGCAGTACTTC.

This chain joins TRBV27 and TRBJ2-7; no definite D call. The CDR3 is made up of 15 amino acids. V lost 2 bases and J lost 3, with 14 bases in between. Germline V gene data show CDR1 as MNHEY and CDR2 as SMNVEV (reference sequence). CDR3 in amino acids: CASSLDQRADYEQYF. CDR3 DNA sequence: TGTGCCAGCAGTTTAGACCAGCGAGCCGACTACGAGCAGTACTTC.

This chain uses TRBV11-3 with TRBJ2-2, with D uncertain. The CDR3 length is 14 residues. The ends were cut back, 3 bases at V and 5 bases at J, with 10 bases in the middle. The V gene's germline CDR1 is SGHNT and CDR2 YENEEA. CDR3 amino acids: CASSFPYPTGELFF. CDR3 DNA: TGTGCCAGCAGCTTCCCTTACCCAACCGGGGAGCTGTTTTTT.

By proportion, this clone is medium-sized (0.01 to 0.1%). V gene TRBV6-5 combines with J gene TRBJ1-1; D uncertain. The ends were cut back, 6 bases at V and 9 bases at J, with 20 bases in the middle. CDR3 length: 14 amino acids. CDR1 and CDR2 from the germline V gene are MNHEY and SVGAGI. Here the CDR3 DNA reads TGTGCCAGCAGACCTGCACTAGCCGTAGCTCAAGCTTTCTTT. Translation gives CASRPALAVAQAFF.

The J gene is TRBJ2-7, the V gene TRBV13; 9 nucleotides match TRBD1. Germline V gene lookup returns CDR1 PRHDT and CDR2 FYEKMQ (reference sequence). The V gene end was trimmed by 8 bases and the J gene end by 0 bases; junction bases not matched to a gene: 20. CDR3 length: 19 residues. The CDR3 loop is CASASRSPGQGRISYEQYF. In DNA, the CDR3 is TGTGCCAGCGCCTCGAGGTCGCCGGGACAGGGCCGGATCTCCTACGAGCAGTACTTC.

This clone was detected only a few times. This chain uses TRBV6-5 with TRBJ1-2; TRBD1 matches at 8 bases. The CDR3 consists of 14 residues. Germline values: CDR1 MNHEY, CDR2 SVGAGI. V lost 7 bases and J lost 9; bases outside the gene matches: 13. The CDR3 reads CASTVGGTGISYTF. The CDR3 DNA reads TGTGCCAGCACCGTGGGAGGGACAGGTATAAGCTACACCTTC.

This clone turned up a few times. This chain connects TRBV7-2 to TRBJ2-7; 8 bases are a match to TRBD2. This CDR3 has 15 amino acids. The V gene end was trimmed by 3 bases and the J gene end by 0 bases; junction bases not matched to a gene: 4. Germline V gene sequence: CDR1 SGHTA, CDR2 FQGNSA. The CDR3 here is CASSFTGGSSYEQYF. In DNA form, the CDR3 reads TGTGCCAGCAGCTTCACGGGAGGGAGCTCCTACGAGCAGTACTTC.

The CDR3 reads CATSLAAGTYGYTF. The CDR3 DNA reads as TGTGCCACCAGCCTCGCGGCAGGGACCTATGGCTACACCTTC. The rearrangement joins TRBV15 to TRBJ1-2; D is perhaps TRBD1 (5 bases). The V end lost 5 bases, the J end lost 4 bases, and 14 bases lay between the germline ends. The germline V gene encodes CDR1 LNHNV and CDR2 YYDKDF (reference sequence). The CDR3 extends over 14 amino acids.

The chain links TRBV6-5 to TRBJ1-2; tentatively, D is TRBD1 (5 bases). Germline V gene lookup returns CDR1 MNHEY and CDR2 SVGAGI. This CDR3 has 12 amino acids. Trimming removed 8 bases at V and 7 bases at J, with 14 bases between. The CDR3 loop reads CASQGGAGGYTF. Written as DNA, the CDR3 is TGTGCCAGCCAAGGCGGGGCGGGTGGCTACACCTTC.

The chain uses TRBV6-5 and TRBJ1-2; no reliable D call. This CDR3 comprises 12 residues. The V end was cut by 5 bases, the J end by 2 bases, with 6 bases between. From germline, CDR1 is MNHEY and CDR2 SVGAGI. The CDR3 bases are TGTGCCAGCAGTCTGGACAACTATGGCTACACCTTC. This codes for CASSLDNYGYTF.

This chain uses TRBV10-3 with TRBJ1-5; D may be TRBD1 (6 bases). The length of the CDR3 is 13 residues. Looked up from germline, CDR1 is ENHRY and CDR2 is SYGVKD. Trimming removed 6 bases from V and 6 bases from J, with 12 bases in between. This chain's CDR3 is CAIRRTDTQPQHF. The DNA of the CDR3 is TGTGCCATCAGGAGGACAGACACTCAGCCCCAGCATTTT.

The chain employs TRBV5-1 and TRBJ1-1, with a possible D match to TRBD1 (6 bases). The germline V gene has CDR1 SGHRS and CDR2 YFSETQ. Between the trimmed V and J ends, which lost 4 bases and 7 bases, there was a span of 14 bases. The CDR3 sequence is 13 residues long. The CDR3 protein is CASSVGQSFEAFF. CDR3 coding DNA: TGCGCCAGCAGCGTAGGACAGTCCTTTGAAGCTTTCTTT. Full variable domain (outside the CDR3, taken from reference TRBV5-1 and TRBJ1-1): KAGVTQTPRYLIKTRGQQVTLSCSPISGHRSVSWYQQTPGQGLQFLFEYFSETQRNKGNFPGRFSGRQFSNSRSEMNVSTLELGDSALYLCASSVGQSFEAFFGQGTRLTVV.

In the case of this clone: A much larger clonotype is one base distant, so this may be a read error. This sample includes further DNA sequences coding for the same CDR3. The chain couples TRBV9 to TRBJ2-5, with unresolved D. This CDR3 has 13 amino acids. CDR1 is SGDLS, CDR2 YYNGEE, per germline. Trimming left V 0 bases short and J 2 bases short, with 5 bases between. The CDR3 loop reads CASSVARQETQYF. The CDR3 nucleotides read TGTGCCAGCAGCGTAGCGAGGCAAGAGACCCAGTACTTC.

The genes are TRBV15 and TRBJ1-4; a possible D gene is TRBD1 (6 bases). CDR3 length: 16 residues. Trimming took 0 bases from V and 4 from J, leaving 12 bases between them. CDR1 and CDR2 from the germline V gene are LNHNV and YYDKDF (reference sequence). The CDR3: CATSRDQGGGNEKLFF. CDR3 bases: TGTGCCACCAGCAGAGATCAAGGGGGAGGTAATGAAAAACTGTTTTTT.

The chain combines TRBV18 with TRBJ1-4, with D uncertain. V lost 3 bases, J lost 3 bases, and 8 bases lay in between. CDR1 is KGHSH, CDR2 LQKENI, per germline. CDR3 length: 14 amino acids. The CDR3 reads CASSPGTANEKLFF. The DNA for the CDR3 is TGTGCCAGCTCACCGGGAACAGCTAATGAAAAACTGTTTTTT.